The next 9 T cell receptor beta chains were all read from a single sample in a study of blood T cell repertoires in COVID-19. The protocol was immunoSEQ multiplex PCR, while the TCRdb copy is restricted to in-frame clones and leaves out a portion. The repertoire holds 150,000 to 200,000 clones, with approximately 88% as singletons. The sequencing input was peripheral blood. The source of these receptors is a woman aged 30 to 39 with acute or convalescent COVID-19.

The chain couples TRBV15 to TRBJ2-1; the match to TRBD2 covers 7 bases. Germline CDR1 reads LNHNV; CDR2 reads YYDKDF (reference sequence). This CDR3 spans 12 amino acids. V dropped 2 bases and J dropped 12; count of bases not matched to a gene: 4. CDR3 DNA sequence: TGTGCCACCAGCAGACGGGGAGGGTCGCAGTTCTTC. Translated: CATSRRGGSQFF.

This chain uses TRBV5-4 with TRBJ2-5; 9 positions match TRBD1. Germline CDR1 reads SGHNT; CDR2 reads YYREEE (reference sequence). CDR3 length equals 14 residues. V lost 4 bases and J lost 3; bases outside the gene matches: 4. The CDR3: CASSPRDREETQYF. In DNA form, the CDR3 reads TGTGCCAGCAGCCCGAGGGACAGGGAAGAGACCCAGTACTTC.

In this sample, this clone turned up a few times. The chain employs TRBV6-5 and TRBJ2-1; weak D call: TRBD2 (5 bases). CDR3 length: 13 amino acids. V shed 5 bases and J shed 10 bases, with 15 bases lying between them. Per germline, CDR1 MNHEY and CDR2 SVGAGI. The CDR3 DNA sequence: TGTGCCAGCAGTCACGGGGAAGAAAGGGAGCAGTTCTTC. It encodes CASSHGEEREQFF.

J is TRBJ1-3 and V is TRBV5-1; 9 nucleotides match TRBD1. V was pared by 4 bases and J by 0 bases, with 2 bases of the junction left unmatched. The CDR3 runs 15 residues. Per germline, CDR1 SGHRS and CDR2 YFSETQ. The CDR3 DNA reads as TGCGCCAGCAGCACGGACAGGGGCTCTGGAAACACCATATATTTT. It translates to CASSTDRGSGNTIYF.

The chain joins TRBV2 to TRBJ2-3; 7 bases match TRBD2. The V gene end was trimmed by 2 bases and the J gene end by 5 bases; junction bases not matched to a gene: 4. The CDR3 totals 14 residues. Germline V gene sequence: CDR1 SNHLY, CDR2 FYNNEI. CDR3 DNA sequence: TGTGCCAGCAGTGAATGGGCGGGGGAAGATACGCAGTATTTT. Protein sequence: CASSEWAGEDTQYF.

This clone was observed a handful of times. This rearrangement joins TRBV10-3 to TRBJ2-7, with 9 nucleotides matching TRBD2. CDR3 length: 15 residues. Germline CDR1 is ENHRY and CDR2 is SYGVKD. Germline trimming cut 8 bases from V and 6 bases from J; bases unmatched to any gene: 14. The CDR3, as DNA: TGTGCCATCGCCATAGGGGTAGCGGGAGTCTTCGAGCAGTACTTC. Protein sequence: CAIAIGVAGVFEQYF.

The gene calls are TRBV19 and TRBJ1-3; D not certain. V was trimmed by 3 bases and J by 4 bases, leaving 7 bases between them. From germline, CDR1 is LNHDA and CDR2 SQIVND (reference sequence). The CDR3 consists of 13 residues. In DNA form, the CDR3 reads TGTGCCAGTAGTATGGCCAACGGAAACACCATATATTTT. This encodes CASSMANGNTIYF.

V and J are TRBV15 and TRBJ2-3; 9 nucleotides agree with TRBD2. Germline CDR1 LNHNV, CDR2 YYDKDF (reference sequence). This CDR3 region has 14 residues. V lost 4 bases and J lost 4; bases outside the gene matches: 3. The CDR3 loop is CATSNSGSADTQYF. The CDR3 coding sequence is TGTGCCACCAGCAATAGCGGGAGCGCAGATACGCAGTATTTT.

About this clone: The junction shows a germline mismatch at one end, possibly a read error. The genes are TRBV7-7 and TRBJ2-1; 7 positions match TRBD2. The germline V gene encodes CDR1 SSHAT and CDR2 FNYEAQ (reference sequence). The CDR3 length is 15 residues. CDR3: CASSPAAGAYNEQFF. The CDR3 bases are TGTGCTAGCAGCCCGGCGGCGGGAGCTTACAATGAGCAGTTCTTC.